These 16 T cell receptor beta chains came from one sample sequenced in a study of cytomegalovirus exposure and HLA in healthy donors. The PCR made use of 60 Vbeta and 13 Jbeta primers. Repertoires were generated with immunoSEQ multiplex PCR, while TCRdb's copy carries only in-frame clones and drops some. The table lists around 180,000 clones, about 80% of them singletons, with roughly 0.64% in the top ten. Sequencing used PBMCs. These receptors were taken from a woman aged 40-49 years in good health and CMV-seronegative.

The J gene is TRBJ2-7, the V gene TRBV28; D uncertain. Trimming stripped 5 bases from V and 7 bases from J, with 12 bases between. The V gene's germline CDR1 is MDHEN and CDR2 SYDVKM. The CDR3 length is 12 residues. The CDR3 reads CASSPPYREQYF. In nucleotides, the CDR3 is TGTGCCAGCAGTCCTCCGTACCGGGAGCAGTACTTC.

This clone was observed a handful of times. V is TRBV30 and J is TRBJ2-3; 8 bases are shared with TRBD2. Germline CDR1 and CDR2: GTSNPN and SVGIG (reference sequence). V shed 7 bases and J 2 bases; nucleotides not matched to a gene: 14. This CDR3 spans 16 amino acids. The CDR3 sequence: CASSRAGGHSTDTQYF. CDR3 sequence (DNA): TGTGCCTCCTCGAGGGCGGGGGGCCATTCCACAGATACGCAGTATTTT.

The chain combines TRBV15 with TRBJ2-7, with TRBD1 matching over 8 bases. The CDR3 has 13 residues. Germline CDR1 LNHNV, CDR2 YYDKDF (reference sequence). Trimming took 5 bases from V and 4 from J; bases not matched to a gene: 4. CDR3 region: CATSRDRLYEQYF. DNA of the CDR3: TGTGCCACCAGCCGGGACAGGTTGTACGAGCAGTACTTC.

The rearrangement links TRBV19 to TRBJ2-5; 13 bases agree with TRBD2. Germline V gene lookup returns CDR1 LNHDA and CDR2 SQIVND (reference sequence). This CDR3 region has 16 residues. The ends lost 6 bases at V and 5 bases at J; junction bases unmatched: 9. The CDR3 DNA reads TGTGCCAGTAGAACTAGCGGGAGGGCCTCGCGGGAGACCCAGTACTTC. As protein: CASRTSGRASRETQYF.

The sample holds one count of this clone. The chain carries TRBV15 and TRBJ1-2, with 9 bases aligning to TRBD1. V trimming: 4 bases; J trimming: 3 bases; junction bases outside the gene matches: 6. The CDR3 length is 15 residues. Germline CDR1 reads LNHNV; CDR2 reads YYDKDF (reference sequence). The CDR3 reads CATSTDRGKDYGYTF. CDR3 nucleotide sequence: TGTGCCACCAGCACAGACAGGGGGAAGGACTATGGCTACACCTTC.

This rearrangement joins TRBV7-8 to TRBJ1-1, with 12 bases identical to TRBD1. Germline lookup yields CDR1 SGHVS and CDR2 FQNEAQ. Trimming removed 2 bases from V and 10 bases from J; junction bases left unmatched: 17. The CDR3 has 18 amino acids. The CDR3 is CASSLSAGQGALPPVAFF. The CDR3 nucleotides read TGTGCCAGCAGCTTAAGTGCGGGACAGGGGGCTTTACCCCCCGTAGCTTTCTTT. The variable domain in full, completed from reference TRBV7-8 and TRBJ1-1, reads GAGVSQSPRYKVAKRGQDVALRCDPISGHVSLFWYQQALGQGPEFLTYFQNEAQLDKSGLPSDRFFAERPEGSVSTLKIQRTQQEDSAVYLCASSLSAGQGALPPVAFFGQGTRLTVV.

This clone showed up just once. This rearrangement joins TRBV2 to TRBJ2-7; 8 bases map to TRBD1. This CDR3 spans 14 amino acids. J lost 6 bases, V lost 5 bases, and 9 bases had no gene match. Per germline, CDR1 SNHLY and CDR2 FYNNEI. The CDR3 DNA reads TGTGCCAGCAGTAACCGGGGCAGGGGGCTCGAGCAGTACTTC. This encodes CASSNRGRGLEQYF. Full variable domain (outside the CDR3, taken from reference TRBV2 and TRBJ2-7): EPEVTQTPSHQVTQMGQEVILRCVPISNHLYFYWYRQILGQKVEFLVSFYNNEISEKSEIFDDQFSVERPDGSNFTLKIRSTKLEDSAMYFCASSNRGRGLEQYFGPGTRLTVT.

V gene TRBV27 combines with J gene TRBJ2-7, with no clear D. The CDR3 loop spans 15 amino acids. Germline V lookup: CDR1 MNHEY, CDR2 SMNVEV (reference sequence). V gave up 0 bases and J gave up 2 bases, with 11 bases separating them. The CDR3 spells CASSLSSAAPYEQYF. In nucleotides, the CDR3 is TGTGCCAGCAGTTTATCGAGCGCAGCCCCCTACGAGCAGTACTTC.

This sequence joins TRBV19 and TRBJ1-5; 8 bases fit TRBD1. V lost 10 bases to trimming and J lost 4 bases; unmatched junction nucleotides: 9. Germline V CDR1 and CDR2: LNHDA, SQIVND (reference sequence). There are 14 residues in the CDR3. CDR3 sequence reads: CATRGQGGNQPQHF. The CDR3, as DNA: TGTGCCACCCGAGGACAGGGAGGAAATCAGCCCCAGCATTTT.

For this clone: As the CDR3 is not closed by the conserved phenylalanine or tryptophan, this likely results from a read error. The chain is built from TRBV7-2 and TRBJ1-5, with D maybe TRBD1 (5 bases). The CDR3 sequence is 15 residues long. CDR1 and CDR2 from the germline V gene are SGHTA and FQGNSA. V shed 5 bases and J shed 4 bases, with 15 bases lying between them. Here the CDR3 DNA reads TGTGCCAGCAGCCTGGAGGGGAAAATTAATCAGCCCCAGCATGTT. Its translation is CASSLEGKINQPQHV.

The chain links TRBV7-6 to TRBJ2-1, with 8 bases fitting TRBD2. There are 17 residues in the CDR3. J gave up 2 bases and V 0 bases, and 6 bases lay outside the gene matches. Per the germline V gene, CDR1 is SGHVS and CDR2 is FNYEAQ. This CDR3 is CASSLAAGGLTYNEQFF. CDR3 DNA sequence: TGTGCCAGCAGCTTAGCCGCGGGGGGCCTAACCTACAATGAGCAGTTCTTC. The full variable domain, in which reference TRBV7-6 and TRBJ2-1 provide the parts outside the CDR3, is GAGVSQSPRYKVTKRGQDVALRCDPISGHVSLYWYRQALGQGPEFLTYFNYEAQQDKSGLPNDRFSAERPEGSISTLTIQRTEQRDSAMYRCASSLAAGGLTYNEQFFGPGTRLTVL.

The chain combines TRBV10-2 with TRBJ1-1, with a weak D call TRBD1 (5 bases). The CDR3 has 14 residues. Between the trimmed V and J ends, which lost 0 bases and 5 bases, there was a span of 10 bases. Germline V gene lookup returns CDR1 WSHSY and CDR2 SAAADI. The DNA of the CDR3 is TGCGCCAGCAGTGAGTCAGGGGTAAGGACTGAAGCTTTCTTT. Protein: CASSESGVRTEAFF.

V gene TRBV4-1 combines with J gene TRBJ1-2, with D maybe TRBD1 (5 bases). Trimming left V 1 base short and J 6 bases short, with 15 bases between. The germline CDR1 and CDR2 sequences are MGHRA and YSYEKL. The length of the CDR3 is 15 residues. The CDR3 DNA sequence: TGCGCCAGCAGCCAAGTGAGGTCCCCGGACAATGGCTACACCTTC. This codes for CASSQVRSPDNGYTF.

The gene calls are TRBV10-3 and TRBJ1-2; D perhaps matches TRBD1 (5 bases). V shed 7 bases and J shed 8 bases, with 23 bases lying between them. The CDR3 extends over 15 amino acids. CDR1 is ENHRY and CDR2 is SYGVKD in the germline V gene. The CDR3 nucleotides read TGTGCCATCACCTCAACACTCGGGGGGGGAGCCGGCTACACCTTC. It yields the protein CAITSTLGGGAGYTF.

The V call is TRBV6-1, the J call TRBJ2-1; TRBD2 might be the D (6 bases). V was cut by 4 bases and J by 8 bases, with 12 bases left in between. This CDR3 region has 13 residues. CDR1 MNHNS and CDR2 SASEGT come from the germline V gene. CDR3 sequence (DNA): TGTGCCAGCAGTGCCGCGGTAGCGGATGAGCAGTTCTTC. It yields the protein CASSAAVADEQFF.

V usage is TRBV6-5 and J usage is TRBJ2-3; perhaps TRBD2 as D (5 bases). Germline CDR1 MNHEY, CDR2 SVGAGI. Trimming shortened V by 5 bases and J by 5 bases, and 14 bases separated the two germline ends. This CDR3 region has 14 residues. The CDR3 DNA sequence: TGTGCCAGCAGTCCCCGCCGGGGTGGAGATACGCAGTATTTT. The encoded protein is CASSPRRGGDTQYF.